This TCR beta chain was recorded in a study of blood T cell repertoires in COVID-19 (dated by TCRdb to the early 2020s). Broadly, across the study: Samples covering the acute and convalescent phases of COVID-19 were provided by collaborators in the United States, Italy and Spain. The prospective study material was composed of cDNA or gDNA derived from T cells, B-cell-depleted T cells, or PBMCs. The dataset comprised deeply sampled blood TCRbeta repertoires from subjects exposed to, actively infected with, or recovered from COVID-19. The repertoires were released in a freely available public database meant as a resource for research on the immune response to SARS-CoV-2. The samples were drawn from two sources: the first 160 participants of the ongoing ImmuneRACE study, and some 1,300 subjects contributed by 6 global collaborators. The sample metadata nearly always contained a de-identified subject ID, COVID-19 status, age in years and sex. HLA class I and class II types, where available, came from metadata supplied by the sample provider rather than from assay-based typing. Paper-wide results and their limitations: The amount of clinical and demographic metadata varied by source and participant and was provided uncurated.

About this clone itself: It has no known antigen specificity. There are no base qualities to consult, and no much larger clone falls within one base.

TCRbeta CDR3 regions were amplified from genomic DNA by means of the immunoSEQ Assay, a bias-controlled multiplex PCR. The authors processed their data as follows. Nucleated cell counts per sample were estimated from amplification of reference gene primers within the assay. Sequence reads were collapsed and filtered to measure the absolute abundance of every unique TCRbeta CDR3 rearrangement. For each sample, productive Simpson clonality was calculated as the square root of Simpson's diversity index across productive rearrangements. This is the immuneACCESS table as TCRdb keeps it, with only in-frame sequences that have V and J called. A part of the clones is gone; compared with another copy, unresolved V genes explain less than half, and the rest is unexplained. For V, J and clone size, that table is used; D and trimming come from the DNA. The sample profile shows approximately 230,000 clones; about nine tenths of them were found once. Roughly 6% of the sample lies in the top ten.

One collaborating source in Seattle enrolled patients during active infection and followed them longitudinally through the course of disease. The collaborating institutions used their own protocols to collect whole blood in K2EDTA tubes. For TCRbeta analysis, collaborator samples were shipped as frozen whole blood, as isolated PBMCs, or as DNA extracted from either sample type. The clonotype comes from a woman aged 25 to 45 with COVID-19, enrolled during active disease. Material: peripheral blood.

The DNA sequence is given as TGCGCCAGCAGCTACGGACAGGGAGCCTACGAGCAGTACGTC. The encoded protein is CASSYGQGAYEQYV. The chain was built from TRBV5-1 and TRBJ2-7; TRBD1 matches 8 bases in the middle. V ends up 3 bases short and J 2 bases short, with an unmatched junction base count of 4. From the cysteine through the valine, the CDR3 covers 14 amino acids. The retained sequence is limited to the CDR3, 42 bases, with the frame set at the first base. CDR1 and CDR2 (SGHRS, YFSETQ) derive from the germline V gene.